This TCR beta chain emerged from a study of lymphopenia after photon versus proton radiotherapy. Study results and limitations: Post-nadir TCR diversity decline inversely tracked overall survival among those who died. Oligoclonal CD8+ Temra expansion after nadir drove photon patients' diversity drop. Authors raise, but do not show, better survival with proton therapy.

Concerning this clone: Its antigen remains unknown.

TCRdb's table, derived via immunoSEQ multiplex PCR, lists solely in-frame clones and lacks some. The sample lists 25,000 to 30,000 clones, about 92% seen once, with 0.75% to 0.9% in the top ten. CDR1 KGHSH and CDR2 LQKENI come from the germline V gene. The CDR3 consists of 16 residues. The V gene lost 3 bases and the J gene lost 5 bases, with 17 bases spanning the gap. The input for sequencing was peripheral blood, taken from a patient treated with photon-based radiotherapy. This receptor was taken from a woman aged 45-60 years with cholangiocarcinoma. The gene calls are TRBV18 and TRBJ1-5, with D possibly being TRBD1 (6 bases). The CDR3 region has the DNA TGTGCCAGCTCACCCGGACAGTTAGGCCCCTATCAGCCCCAGCATTTT. This encodes CASSPGQLGPYQPQHF.